Listed below are T cell receptor beta chains from one sample, sequenced in a study of vaccination and CD4 T cells after COVID-19. Via MiXCR, TCRdb re-called the PCR reads, giving one row per CDR3 protein. The table shows 15,000 or so distinct CDR3 sequences, with approximately 38% occurring only once. The antigens these receptors bind are not known. Sample: CD4+ T cells from blood, cultured in vitro. These receptor sequences come from a human donor who had recovered from COVID-19. The conserved cysteine and the conserved F or W are not part of the CDR3 here.

SAREQSQGTEAF	TRBV20-1
ASSSPPRSGLTDTQY	TRBV18
ASIFAGLDRAF	TRBV2
ASSLVGRELADTQY	TRBV7-6
SVEVGDEQF	TRBV29-1
ASSQEGGLAGAQETQY	TRBV14
ASSEAGTVNTEAF	TRBV25-1
ASTLTGSGEAF	TRBV5-1
ASSRAYEQY	TRBV12-3/TRBV12-4
ASSSGLIKVDTQY	TRBV7-9
ATSYSRGRTEAF	TRBV15
ASKAGPYEQY	TRBV6-1
ASSLAGGGSNQPQH	TRBV5-6
ASSLGDIRQY	TRBV10-3
ASSYRQGVRNEQF	TRBV7-2
ASSFRLAGVAGELF	TRBV27
ASSLAREVQY	TRBV2
ASSLSWDRPEEQF	TRBV5-6
ASRQTGGGGYT	TRBV6-1
SVLDRLEQY	TRBV20-1
ASSFRTDTQY	TRBV7-9
ASRQEVNQPQH	TRBV6-1
SARAWTGKSSYNEQF	TRBV20-1
ASSFVAGGAYNEQF	TRBV27
ASSQGYSPLH	TRBV3-1
ASRLAGWSNYNEQF	TRBV19
AMSRGRNQPQH	TRBV28
ASSYSGYQPQH	TRBV6-5
ASSRTSSLASTDTQY	TRBV7-2
ASSESLADGTDTQY	TRBV6-1
ATSDPSRQETQY	TRBV24-1
ASSRFGVKNTEAF	TRBV7-2
SAPHTTDTQY	TRBV20-1
ASSTYGYT	TRBV9
ASSPAGETQY	TRBV7-9
ASSVYYETQH	TRBV12-3/TRBV12-4
ASSLDKNTEAF	TRBV18
ASSFTDPQETQY	TRBV5-1
ASSSQSGREPDTQY	TRBV19
ASSPRRGGIQY	TRBV7-3
ASTLRTSGRLF	TRBV28
ASTTSYRLSSTDTQY	TRBV12-3/TRBV12-4
ASSTMFQQETQY	TRBV7-2
ASRSPGVRGESYGYT	TRBV2
ASSETGTYEQY	TRBV6-1
ASSERATGELF	TRBV7-9
ASSLLWGGLGSEAF	TRBV27
ASSSNRLSYEQY	TRBV5-4
ASGIGWTSGRARSYNEQF	TRBV6-2/TRBV6-3
SARISRNEKLF	TRBV20-1
SARRDSLNNEQF	TRBV20-1
ASSIGGTEAF	TRBV2